The present TCR beta chain was sequenced within a study of PD-L1 blockade in urothelial cancer. Time point: peripheral blood 6 weeks after treatment start. The germline V gene encodes CDR1 SGHKS and CDR2 YYEKEE (reference sequence). The V gene end was trimmed by 4 bases and the J gene end by 7 bases; junction bases not matched to a gene: 5. This CDR3 is 16 amino acids long. TCRdb keeps only in-frame clones here, not all; method: immunoSEQ multiplex PCR. The sample has about 48,000 clones; 75% to 90% are singletons. Sequencing was performed on PBMCs, taken around atezolizumab (anti-PD-L1) treatment. The TCR comes from a man in his 60s with urothelial cancer. V usage is TRBV5-5 and J usage is TRBJ2-2; 15 nucleotides match TRBD2. The CDR3: CASSNGLAGGRGELFF. The DNA for the CDR3 is TGTGCCAGCAGCAACGGACTAGCGGGGGGGCGCGGGGAGCTGTTTTTT.